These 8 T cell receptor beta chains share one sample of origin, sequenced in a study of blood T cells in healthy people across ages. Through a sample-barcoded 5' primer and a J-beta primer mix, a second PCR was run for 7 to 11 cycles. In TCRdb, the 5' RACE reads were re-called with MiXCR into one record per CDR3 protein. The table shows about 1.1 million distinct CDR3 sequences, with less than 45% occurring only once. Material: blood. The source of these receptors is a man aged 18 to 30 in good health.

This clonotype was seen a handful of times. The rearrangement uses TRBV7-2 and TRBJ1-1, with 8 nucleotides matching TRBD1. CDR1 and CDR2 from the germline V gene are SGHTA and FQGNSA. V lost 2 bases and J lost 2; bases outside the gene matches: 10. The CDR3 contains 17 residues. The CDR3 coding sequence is TGTGCCAGCAGCTTAATCGACAGGGGAGCTGTTAACACTGAAGCTTTCTTT. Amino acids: CASSLIDRGAVNTEAFF.

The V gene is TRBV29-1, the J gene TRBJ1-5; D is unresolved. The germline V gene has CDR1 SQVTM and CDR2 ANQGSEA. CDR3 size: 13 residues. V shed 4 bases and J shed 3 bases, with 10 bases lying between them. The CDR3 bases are TGCAGCGTTGTGGTAGCCCCCAATCAGCCCCAGCATTTT. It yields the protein CSVVVAPNQPQHF. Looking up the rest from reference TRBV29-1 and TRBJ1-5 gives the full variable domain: SAVISQKPSRDICQRGTSLTIQCQVDSQVTMMFWYRQQPGQSLTLIATANQGSEATYESGFVIDKFPISRPNLTFSTLTVSNMSPEDSSIYLCSVVVAPNQPQHFGDGTRLSIL.

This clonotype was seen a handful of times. The CDR3 region is CASSQVSDLSNQPQHF. In DNA, the CDR3 is TGCGCCAGCAGCCAAGTCTCGGATCTAAGCAATCAGCCCCAGCATTTT. The J gene is TRBJ1-5, the V gene TRBV4-1; D is unclear. The CDR3 is 16 amino acids. Trimming cost V 1 base and J 1 base, with 11 bases left between them. In germline, CDR1 is MGHRA, CDR2 YSYEKL.

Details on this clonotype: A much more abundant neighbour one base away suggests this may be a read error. The CDR3 sequence is CGSSRDMNYGYTF. The DNA of the CDR3 is TGTGGCAGCTCCCGGGACATGAACTATGGCTACACCTTC. The chain employs TRBV25-1 and TRBJ1-2; D is perhaps TRBD1 (6 bases). CDR1 is MGHDK and CDR2 is SYGVNS in the germline V gene. CDR3 length equals 13 residues.

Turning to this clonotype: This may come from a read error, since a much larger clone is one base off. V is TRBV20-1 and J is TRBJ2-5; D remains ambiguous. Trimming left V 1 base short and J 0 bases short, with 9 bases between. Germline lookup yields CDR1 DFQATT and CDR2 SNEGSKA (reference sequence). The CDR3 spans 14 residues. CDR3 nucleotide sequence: TGCAGTGCTAGAGGGGTCTCGCACCAAGAGACCCAGTACTTC. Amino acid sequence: CSARGVSHQETQYF.

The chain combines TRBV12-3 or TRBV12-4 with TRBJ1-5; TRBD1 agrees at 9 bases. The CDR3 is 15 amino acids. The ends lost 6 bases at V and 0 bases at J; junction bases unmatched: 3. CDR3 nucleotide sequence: TGTGCCAGCAGGTGGGGACAGGGTAGCAATCAGCCCCAGCATTTT. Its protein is CASRWGQGSNQPQHF.

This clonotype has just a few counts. The DNA for the CDR3 is TGTGCCAGCAGCTTCCGACTAGGAGGCACAGATACGCAGTATTTT. Translated: CASSFRLGGTDTQYF. V gene TRBV7-2 combines with J gene TRBJ2-3, with a tentative D call TRBD2 (6 bases). Germline V gene data show CDR1 as SGHTA and CDR2 as FQGNSA. V was pared by 3 bases and J by 1 base, with 11 bases between. This CDR3 region has 15 residues.

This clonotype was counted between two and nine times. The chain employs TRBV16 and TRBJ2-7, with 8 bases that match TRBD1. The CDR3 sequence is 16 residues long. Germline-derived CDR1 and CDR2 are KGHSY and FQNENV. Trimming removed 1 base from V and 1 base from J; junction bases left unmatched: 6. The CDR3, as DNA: TGTGCCAGCAGCCAATTCAGGACAGGGACATCCTACGAGCAGTACTTC. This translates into CASSQFRTGTSYEQYF.